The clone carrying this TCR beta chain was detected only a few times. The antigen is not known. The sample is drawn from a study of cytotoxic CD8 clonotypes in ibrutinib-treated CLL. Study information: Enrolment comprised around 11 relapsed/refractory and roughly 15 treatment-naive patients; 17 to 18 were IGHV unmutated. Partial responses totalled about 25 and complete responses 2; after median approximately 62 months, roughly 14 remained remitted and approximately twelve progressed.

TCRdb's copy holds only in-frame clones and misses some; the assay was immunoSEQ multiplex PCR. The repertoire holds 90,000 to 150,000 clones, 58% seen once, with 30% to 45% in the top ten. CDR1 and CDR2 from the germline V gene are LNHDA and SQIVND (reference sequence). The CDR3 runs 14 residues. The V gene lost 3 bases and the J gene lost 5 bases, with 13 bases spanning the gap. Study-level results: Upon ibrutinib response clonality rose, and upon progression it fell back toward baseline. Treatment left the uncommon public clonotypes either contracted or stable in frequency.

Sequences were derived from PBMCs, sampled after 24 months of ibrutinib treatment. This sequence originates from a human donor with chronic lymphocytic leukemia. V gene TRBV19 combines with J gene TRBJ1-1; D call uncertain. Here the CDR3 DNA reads TGTGCCAGTAGTATCAGGAACAGCCGAACTGAAGCTTTCTTT. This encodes CASSIRNSRTEAFF.